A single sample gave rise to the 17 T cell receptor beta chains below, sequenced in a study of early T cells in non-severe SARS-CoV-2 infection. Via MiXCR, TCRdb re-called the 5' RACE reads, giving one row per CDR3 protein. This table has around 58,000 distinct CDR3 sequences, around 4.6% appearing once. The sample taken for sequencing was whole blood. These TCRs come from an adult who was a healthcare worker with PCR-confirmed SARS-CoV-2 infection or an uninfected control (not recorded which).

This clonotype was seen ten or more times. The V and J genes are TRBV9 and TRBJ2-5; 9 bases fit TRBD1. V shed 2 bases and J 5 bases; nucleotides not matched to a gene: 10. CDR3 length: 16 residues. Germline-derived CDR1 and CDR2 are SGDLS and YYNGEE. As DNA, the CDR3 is TGTGCCAGCAGCGTGGAGGGGGGACAGGGATTGGAGACCCAGTACTTC. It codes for CASSVEGGQGLETQYF. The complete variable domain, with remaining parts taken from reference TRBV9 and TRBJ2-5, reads DSGVTQTPKHLITATGQRVTLRCSPRSGDLSVYWYQQSLDQGLQFLIQYYNGEERAKGNILERFSAQQFPDLHSELNLSSLELGDSALYFCASSVEGGQGLETQYFGPGTRLLVL.

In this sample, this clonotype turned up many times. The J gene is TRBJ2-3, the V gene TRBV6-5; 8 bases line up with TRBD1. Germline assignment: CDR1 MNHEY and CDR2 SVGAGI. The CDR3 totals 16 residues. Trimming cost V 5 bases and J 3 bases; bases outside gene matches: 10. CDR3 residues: CASSGYDRGGTDTQYF. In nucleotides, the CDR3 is TGTGCCAGCAGTGGTTACGACAGGGGTGGTACAGATACGCAGTATTTT.

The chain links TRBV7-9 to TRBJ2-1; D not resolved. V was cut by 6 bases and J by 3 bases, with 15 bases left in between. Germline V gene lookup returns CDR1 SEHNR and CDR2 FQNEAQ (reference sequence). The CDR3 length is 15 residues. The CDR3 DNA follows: TGTGCCAGCAGGGAGATCCGGGTAAACTACAATGAGCAGTTCTTC. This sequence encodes CASREIRVNYNEQFF. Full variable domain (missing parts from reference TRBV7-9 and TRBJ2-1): DTGVSQNPRHKITKRGQNVTFRCDPISEHNRLYWYRQTLGQGPEFLTYFQNEAQLEKSRLLSDRFSAERPKGSFSTLEIQRTEQGDSAMYLCASREIRVNYNEQFFGPGTRLTVL.

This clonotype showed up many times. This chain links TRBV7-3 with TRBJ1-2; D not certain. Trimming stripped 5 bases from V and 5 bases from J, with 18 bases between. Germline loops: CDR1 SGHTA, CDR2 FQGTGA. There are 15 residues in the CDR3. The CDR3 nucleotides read TGTGCCAGCAGCCCCCGACCCGACATAGATTATGGCTACACCTTC. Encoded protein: CASSPRPDIDYGYTF.

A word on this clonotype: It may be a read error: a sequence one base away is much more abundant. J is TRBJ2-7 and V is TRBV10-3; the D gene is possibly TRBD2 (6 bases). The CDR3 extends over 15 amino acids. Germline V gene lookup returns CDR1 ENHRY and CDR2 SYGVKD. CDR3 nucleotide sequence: TGTACCATCAGTGAGGGGCCGGACTATAACTACGAGCAGTACTTC. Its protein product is CTISEGPDYNYEQYF.

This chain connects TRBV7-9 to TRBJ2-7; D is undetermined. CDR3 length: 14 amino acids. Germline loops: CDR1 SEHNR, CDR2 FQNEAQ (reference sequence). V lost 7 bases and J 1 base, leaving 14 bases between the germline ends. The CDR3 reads CASTSGKGSYEQYF. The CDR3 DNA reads TGTGCCAGCACATCGGGTAAAGGTTCCTACGAGCAGTACTTC.

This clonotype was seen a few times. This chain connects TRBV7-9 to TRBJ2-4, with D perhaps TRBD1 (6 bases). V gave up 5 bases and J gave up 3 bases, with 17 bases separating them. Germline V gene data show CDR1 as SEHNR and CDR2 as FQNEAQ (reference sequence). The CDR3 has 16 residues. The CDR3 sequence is CASSIINRDNKNIQYF. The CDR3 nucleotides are TGTGCCAGCAGCATCATCAACCGGGACAACAAAAACATTCAGTACTTC. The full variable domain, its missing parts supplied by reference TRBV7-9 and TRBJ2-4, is DTGVSQNPRHKITKRGQNVTFRCDPISEHNRLYWYRQTLGQGPEFLTYFQNEAQLEKSRLLSDRFSAERPKGSFSTLEIQRTEQGDSAMYLCASSIINRDNKNIQYFGAGTRLSVL.

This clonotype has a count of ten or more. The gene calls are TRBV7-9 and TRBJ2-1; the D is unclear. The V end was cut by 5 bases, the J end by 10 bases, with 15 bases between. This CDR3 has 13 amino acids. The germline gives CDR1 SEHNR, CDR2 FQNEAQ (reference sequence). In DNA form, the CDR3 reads TGTGCCAGCAGCCCCCACGGGTCTCAGGAGCAGTTCTTC. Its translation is CASSPHGSQEQFF.

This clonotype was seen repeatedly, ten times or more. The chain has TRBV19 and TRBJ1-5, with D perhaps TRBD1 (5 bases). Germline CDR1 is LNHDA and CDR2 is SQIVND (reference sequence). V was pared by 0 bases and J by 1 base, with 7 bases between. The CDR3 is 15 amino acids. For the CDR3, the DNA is TGTGCCAGTAGTATAGACCGGGACAGCAATCAGCCCCAGCATTTT. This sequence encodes CASSIDRDSNQPQHF.

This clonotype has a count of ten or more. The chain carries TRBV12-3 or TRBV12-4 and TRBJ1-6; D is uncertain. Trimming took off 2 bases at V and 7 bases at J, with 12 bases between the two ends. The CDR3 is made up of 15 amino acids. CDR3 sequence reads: CASSLKAAPNSPLHF. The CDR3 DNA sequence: TGTGCCAGCAGTTTAAAGGCAGCCCCAAATTCACCCCTCCACTTT.

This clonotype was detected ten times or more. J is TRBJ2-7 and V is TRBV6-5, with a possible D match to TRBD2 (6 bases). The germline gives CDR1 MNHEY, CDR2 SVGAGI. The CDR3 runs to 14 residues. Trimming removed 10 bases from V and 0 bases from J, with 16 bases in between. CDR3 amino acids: CAIRPGGSSYEQYF. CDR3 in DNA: TGTGCCATAAGACCCGGGGGAAGCTCCTACGAGCAGTACTTC.

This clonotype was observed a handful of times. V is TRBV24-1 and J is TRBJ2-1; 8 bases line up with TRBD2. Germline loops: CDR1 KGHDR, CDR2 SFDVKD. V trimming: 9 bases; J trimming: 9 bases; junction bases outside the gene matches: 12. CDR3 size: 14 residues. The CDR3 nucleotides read TGTGCCACCCACGCCGGGACTAGGAGTAGTGAGCAGTTCTTC. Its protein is CATHAGTRSSEQFF.

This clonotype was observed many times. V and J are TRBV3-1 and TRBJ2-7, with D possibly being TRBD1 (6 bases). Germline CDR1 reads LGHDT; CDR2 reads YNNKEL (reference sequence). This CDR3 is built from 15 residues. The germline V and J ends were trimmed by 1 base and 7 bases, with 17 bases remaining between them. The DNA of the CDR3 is TGTGCCAGCAGCCAAGTCGGTCAGGGGCCCTTAGAGCAGTACTTC. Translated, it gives CASSQVGQGPLEQYF.

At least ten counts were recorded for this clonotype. The CDR3 sequence is CASSLWTGSDTQYF. Here the CDR3 DNA reads TGCGCCAGCAGCCTCTGGACAGGATCGGATACGCAGTATTTT. This chain joins TRBV5-1 and TRBJ2-3, with TRBD1 matching over 7 bases. This CDR3 is 14 amino acids long. After removal of 4 bases from V and 6 bases from J, the junction contained 8 bases not matched to a gene. Germline V lookup: CDR1 SGHRS, CDR2 YFSETQ.

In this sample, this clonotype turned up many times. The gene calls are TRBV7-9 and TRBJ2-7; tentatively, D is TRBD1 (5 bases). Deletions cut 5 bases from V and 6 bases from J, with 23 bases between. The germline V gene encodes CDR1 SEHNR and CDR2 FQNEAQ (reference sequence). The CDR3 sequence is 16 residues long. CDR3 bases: TGTGCCAGCAGCCTAGGGGTGAAGGGGCTCGAGGTCGAGCAGTACTTC. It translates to CASSLGVKGLEVEQYF.

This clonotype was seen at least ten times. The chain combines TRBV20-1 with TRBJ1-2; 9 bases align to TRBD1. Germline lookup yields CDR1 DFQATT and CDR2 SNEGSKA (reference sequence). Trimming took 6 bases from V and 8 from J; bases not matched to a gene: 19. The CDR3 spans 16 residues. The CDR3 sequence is CSAPGDRVGMAGGYTF. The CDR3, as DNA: TGCAGTGCCCCCGGGGACAGGGTCGGGATGGCTGGAGGCTACACCTTC.

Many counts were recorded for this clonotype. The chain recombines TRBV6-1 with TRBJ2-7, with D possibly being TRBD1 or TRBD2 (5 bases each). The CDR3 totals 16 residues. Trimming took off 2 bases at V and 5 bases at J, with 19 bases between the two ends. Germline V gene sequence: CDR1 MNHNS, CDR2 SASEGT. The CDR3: CASSEMGTRFSDEQYF. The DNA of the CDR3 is TGTGCCAGCAGTGAAATGGGGACCAGGTTTTCTGACGAGCAGTACTTC.